This T cell receptor beta chain was identified during a study of blood T cell repertoires in COVID-19. Whole-study context: The samples span acute and convalescent COVID-19 from the United States, Italy and Spain. Sources were T cells, B-cell-depleted T cells, or PBMCs; the material itself was cDNA or gDNA.

Germline V gives CDR1 SGHNT, CDR2 YYREEE (reference sequence). V trimming: 4 bases; J trimming: 5 bases; junction bases outside the gene matches: 11. The CDR3 runs 17 residues. Some clones are missing from TCRdb's copy, which holds only in-frame ones; the method was immunoSEQ multiplex PCR. The top ten clones hold about 3% of a sample with 300,000 to 400,000 clones, roughly 86% of them seen once. The rearrangement joins TRBV5-4 to TRBJ2-5; 13 bases align to TRBD2. Material: peripheral blood. This sequence was found in a human donor in a cohort sampled during active COVID-19. CDR3 in amino acids: CASSPPRGTSGAETQYF. The CDR3 nucleotides read TGTGCCAGCAGCCCCCCCCGAGGGACTAGCGGGGCGGAGACCCAGTACTTC.